Presented here are 20 T cell receptor beta chains from one specimen sequenced in a study of blood T cells in healthy people across ages. Combining a sample-barcoded 5' primer with a J-beta primer mix, a second PCR ran for roughly 7 to 12 cycles. Each CDR3 protein gets one entry after TCRdb re-called the 5' RACE reads with MiXCR. The table shows about 1,600,000 distinct CDR3 sequences, with about 40% occurring only once. The sequencing input was blood. These receptors were collected from a woman aged 18-29 years in good health.

The chain joins TRBV20-1 to TRBJ2-2; perhaps TRBD2 as D (6 bases). Trimming left V 4 bases short and J 2 bases short, with 11 bases between. This CDR3 is built from 14 residues. The germline V gene encodes CDR1 DFQATT and CDR2 SNEGSKA (reference sequence). Here the CDR3 DNA reads TGCAGTGCTACCTCGGGAGCAAACACCGGGGAGCTGTTTTTT. This codes for CSATSGANTGELFF.

This clonotype occurred a few times. CDR3 in amino acids: CATLGPAGVAEQYF. The CDR3, as DNA: TGTGCCACCCTTGGCCCAGCGGGAGTCGCCGAGCAGTACTTC. The V and J genes are TRBV7-9 and TRBJ2-5; the match to TRBD2 covers 8 bases. The J call is uncertain, as TRBJ2-7 better fits the DNA end. Germline CDR1 SEHNR, CDR2 FQNEAQ (reference sequence). The CDR3 spans 14 residues.

The gene calls are TRBV5-4 and TRBJ1-2; maybe TRBD1 (5 bases). CDR1 is SGHNT and CDR2 is YYREEE in the germline V gene (reference sequence). The CDR3 length is 13 residues. V dropped 4 bases and J dropped 6 bases, with 13 bases sitting between them. CDR3 loop: CASSVDEGNGYTF. CDR3 nucleotides: TGTGCCAGCAGCGTGGACGAGGGGAATGGCTACACCTTC.

The rearrangement links TRBV10-3 to TRBJ1-2; no clear D gene. Trimming took off 2 bases at V and 2 bases at J, with 3 bases between the two ends. Germline V gene lookup returns CDR1 ENHRY and CDR2 SYGVKD. CDR3 length equals 12 residues. CDR3: CAISERNYGYTF. CDR3 bases: TGTGCCATCAGTGAGAGGAACTATGGCTACACCTTC.

There are many counts of this clonotype. The V gene is TRBV6-4, the J gene TRBJ1-2, with 7 bases identical to TRBD1. Germline-derived CDR1 and CDR2 are MRHNA and SNTAGT. The V gene end was trimmed by 2 bases and the J gene end by 4 bases; junction bases not matched to a gene: 4. The CDR3 loop spans 14 amino acids. CDR3 in DNA: TGTGCCAGCAGTGACGCGCCAGGGGGCTATGGCTACACCTTC. It encodes CASSDAPGGYGYTF.

The chain uses TRBV5-1 and TRBJ2-1; D unclear. The J call is doubtful: the DNA matches TRBJ2-7 better. The CDR3 covers 15 residues. Germline V gene sequence: CDR1 SGHRS, CDR2 YFSETQ. The CDR3 DNA sequence: TGCGCCAGCAGCTTGGCTTCTGGCTACGGCAATGAGCAGTACTTC. Its translation: CASSLASGYGNEQYF.

This clonotype showed up just once. The V and J genes are TRBV7-9 and TRBJ1-3; 8 bases align to TRBD1. The CDR3 is 16 residues long. The germline gives CDR1 SEHNR, CDR2 FQNEAQ (reference sequence). V lost 6 bases and J lost 0; bases outside the gene matches: 7. The CDR3, as DNA: TGTGCCAGCAGTACCGCGGACAGGGTCTCTGGAAACACCATATATTTT. Translating gives CASSTADRVSGNTIYF.

This chain joins TRBV7-9 and TRBJ1-1; D not resolved. Trimming shortened V by 5 bases and J by 7 bases, and 11 bases separated the two germline ends. The CDR3 has 12 residues. Germline assignment: CDR1 SEHNR and CDR2 FQNEAQ (reference sequence). CDR3 residues: CASSPLESEAFF. The CDR3 bases are TGTGCCAGCAGCCCTCTGGAAAGTGAAGCTTTCTTT.

This chain uses TRBV5-6 with TRBJ2-4, with 11 bases that match TRBD2. The CDR3 length is 15 residues. V shed 5 bases, J shed 5 bases, and the junction held 6 bases outside the gene matches. Germline V gene lookup returns CDR1 SGHDT and CDR2 YYEEEE. This chain's CDR3 is CASSLAGGRENIQYF. CDR3 nucleotides: TGTGCCAGCAGTCTAGCGGGAGGACGTGAAAACATTCAGTACTTC. Full variable domain (remainder filled in from reference TRBV5-6 and TRBJ2-4): DAGVTQSPTHLIKTRGQQVTLRCSPKSGHDTVSWYQQALGQGPQFIFQYYEEEERQRGNFPDRFSGHQFPNYSSELNVNALLLGDSALYLCASSLAGGRENIQYFGAGTRLSVL.

The chain uses TRBV3-1 and TRBJ2-3, with a tentative D call TRBD2 (5 bases). The germline V and J ends were trimmed by 8 bases and 6 bases, with 9 bases remaining between them. The CDR3 is 11 amino acids. In germline, CDR1 is LGHDT, CDR2 YNNKEL (reference sequence). CDR3 nucleotide sequence: TGTGCCAGCGCCACGGGGGATACGCAGTATTTT. Amino acids: CASATGDTQYF.

The table lists this clonotype with a few counts. The chain uses TRBV27 and TRBJ2-3; D perhaps matches TRBD1 (6 bases). The CDR3 spans 17 residues. With 0 bases removed from V and 3 bases from J, the gap between germline ends came to 16 bases. Germline V gene lookup returns CDR1 MNHEY and CDR2 SMNVEV (reference sequence). DNA for the CDR3: TGTGCCAGCAGTTTATCGCCGGGACACGGAACTACAGATACGCAGTATTTT. Its translation is CASSLSPGHGTTDTQYF.

The chain has TRBV6-1 and TRBJ2-7; no reliable D call. V lost 6 bases, J lost 6 bases, and 12 bases lay in between. The CDR3 has 12 residues. Germline CDR1 and CDR2: MNHNS and SASEGT. The CDR3 loop reads CASRRTLLEQYF. The CDR3 coding sequence is TGTGCCAGCAGAAGGACCCTTCTCGAGCAGTACTTC.

As for this clonotype: At one boundary the junction diverges from the germline segment, which might be a read error. The V gene is TRBV12-3 or TRBV12-4, the J gene TRBJ2-3; D uncertain. The CDR3 is 12 amino acids. The CDR3 DNA reads TGTGCTAGCAGGTCTATCACAGATACGCAGTATTTT. The encoded protein is CASRSITDTQYF.

This clonotype appeared once. The genes are TRBV7-2 and TRBJ1-5; maybe TRBD1 (5 bases). This CDR3 has 16 residues. V gave up 2 bases and J gave up 1 base, with 12 bases separating them. Germline CDR1 reads SGHTA; CDR2 reads FQGNSA. The CDR3 reads CASSLNGGASNQPQHF. DNA for the CDR3: TGTGCCAGCAGCTTAAACGGAGGGGCAAGCAATCAGCCCCAGCATTTT.

This clonotype was recorded at least ten times. A clone one base away is much larger, so this may be a read error. V gene TRBV4-1 combines with J gene TRBJ2-5; 12 nucleotides agree with TRBD2. The trim removed 4 bases at V and 11 bases at J, leaving 11 bases unmatched. The CDR3 extends over 15 amino acids. Germline V gene data show CDR1 as MGHRA and CDR2 as YSYEKL. The CDR3 protein is CASSPTSGSRNEQYF. The DNA of the CDR3 is TGCGCCAGCAGCCCGACTAGCGGGAGTCGCAATGAGCAGTACTTC.

This clonotype was detected ten times or more. The rearrangement joins TRBV20-1 to TRBJ1-5; no firm D call. This CDR3 region has 13 residues. Germline V gene data show CDR1 as DFQATT and CDR2 as SNEGSKA (reference sequence). Trimming left V 1 base short and J 0 bases short, with 4 bases between. CDR3 bases: TGCAGTGCTAGAGGTAGTAGCAATCAGCCCCAGCATTTT. Its protein is CSARGSSNQPQHF.

This clonotype was seen more than once but under ten times. The chain couples TRBV15 to TRBJ2-3, with unresolved D. Germline values: CDR1 LNHNV, CDR2 YYDKDF (reference sequence). CDR3 length: 14 residues. V dropped 3 bases and J dropped 3 bases, with 10 bases sitting between them. The CDR3 sequence is CATSSLMGTDTQYF. CDR3 sequence (DNA): TGTGCCACCAGCAGTCTGATGGGGACAGATACGCAGTATTTT. The entire variable domain, with the rest obtained from reference TRBV15 and TRBJ2-3, is as follows: DAMVIQNPRYQVTQFGKPVTLSCSQTLNHNVMYWYQQKSSQAPKLLFHYYDKDFNNEADTPDNFQSRRPNTSFCFLDIRSPGLGDTAMYLCATSSLMGTDTQYFGPGTRLTVL.

This clonotype was observed a handful of times. The chain combines TRBV3-1 with TRBJ2-5, with D tentatively TRBD2 (5 bases). V was cut by 4 bases and J by 5 bases, with 14 bases left in between. This CDR3 is 14 amino acids long. Germline V gives CDR1 LGHDT, CDR2 YNNKEL (reference sequence). CDR3 sequence (DNA): TGTGCCAGCAGCCCCTTTGGTGGCGGGGAGACCCAGTACTTC. The encoded protein is CASSPFGGGETQYF.

This sequence joins TRBV6-1 and TRBJ1-1; D not resolved. The germline V and J ends were trimmed by 1 base and 1 base, with 7 bases remaining between them. CDR1 is MNHNS, CDR2 SASEGT, per germline. This CDR3 has 14 amino acids. The chain's CDR3 is CASSEGIPNTEAFF. CDR3 nucleotide sequence: TGTGCCAGCAGTGAAGGGATCCCGAACACTGAAGCTTTCTTT.

In its sample, this clonotype was seen a few times. The chain has TRBV3-1 and TRBJ2-4; D unclear. The DNA end is more similar to TRBJ2-7, so the J call may be wrong. The germline V gene encodes CDR1 LGHDT and CDR2 YNNKEL (reference sequence). This CDR3 spans 15 amino acids. The CDR3 spells CASSQDRVQFYEQYF. The CDR3 nucleotides read TGTGCCAGCAGCCAAGATCGAGTACAGTTCTACGAGCAGTACTTC.